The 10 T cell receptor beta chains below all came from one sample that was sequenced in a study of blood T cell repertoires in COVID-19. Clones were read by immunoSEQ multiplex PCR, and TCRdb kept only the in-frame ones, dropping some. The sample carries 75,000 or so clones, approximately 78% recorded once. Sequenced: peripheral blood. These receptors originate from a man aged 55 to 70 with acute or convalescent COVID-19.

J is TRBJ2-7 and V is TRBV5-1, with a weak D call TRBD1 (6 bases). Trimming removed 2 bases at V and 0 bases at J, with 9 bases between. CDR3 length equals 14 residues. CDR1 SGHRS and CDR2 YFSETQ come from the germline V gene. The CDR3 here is CASSLTGSSYEQYF. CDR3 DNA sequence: TGCGCCAGCAGCTTAACAGGGAGCTCCTACGAGCAGTACTTC.

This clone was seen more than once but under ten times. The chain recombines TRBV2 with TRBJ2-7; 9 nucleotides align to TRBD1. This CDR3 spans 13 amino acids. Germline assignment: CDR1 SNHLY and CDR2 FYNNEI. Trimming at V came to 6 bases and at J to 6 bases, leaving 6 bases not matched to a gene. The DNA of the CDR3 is TGTGCCAGCAGCGGGGACAGGGTCTTCGAGCAGTACTTC. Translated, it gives CASSGDRVFEQYF.

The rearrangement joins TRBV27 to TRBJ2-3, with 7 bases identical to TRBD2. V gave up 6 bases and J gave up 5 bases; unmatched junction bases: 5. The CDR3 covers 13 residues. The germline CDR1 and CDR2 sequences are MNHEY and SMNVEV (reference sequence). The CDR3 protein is CASRNWGGDTQYF. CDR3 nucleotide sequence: TGTGCCAGCAGGAATTGGGGGGGAGATACGCAGTATTTT.

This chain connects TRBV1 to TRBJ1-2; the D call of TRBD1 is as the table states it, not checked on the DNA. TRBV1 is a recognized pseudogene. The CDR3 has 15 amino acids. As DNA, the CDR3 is TGCACCAGCAGCCAAGGCGCAGGGGCCAACTATGGCTACACCTTC. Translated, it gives CTSSQGAGANYGYTF.

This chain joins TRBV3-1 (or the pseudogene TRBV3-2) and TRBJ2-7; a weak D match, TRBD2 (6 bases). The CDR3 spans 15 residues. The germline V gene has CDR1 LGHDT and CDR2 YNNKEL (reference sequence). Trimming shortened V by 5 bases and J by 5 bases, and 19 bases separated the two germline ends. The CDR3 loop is CASSSPGTGRNEQYF. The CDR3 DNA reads TGTGCCAGCAGCTCCCCCGGGACCGGGAGAAACGAGCAGTACTTC.

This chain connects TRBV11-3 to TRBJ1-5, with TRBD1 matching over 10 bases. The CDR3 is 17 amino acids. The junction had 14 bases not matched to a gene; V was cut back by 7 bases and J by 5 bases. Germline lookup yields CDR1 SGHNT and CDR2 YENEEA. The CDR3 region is CASTSGTGDLADQPQHF. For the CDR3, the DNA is TGTGCCAGCACCTCCGGGACAGGGGATCTTGCGGATCAGCCCCAGCATTTT.

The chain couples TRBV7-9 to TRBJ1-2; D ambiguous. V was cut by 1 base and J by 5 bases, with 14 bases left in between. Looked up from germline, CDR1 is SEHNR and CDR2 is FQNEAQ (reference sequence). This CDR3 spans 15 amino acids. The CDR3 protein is CASSLVALGSYGYTF. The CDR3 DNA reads TGTGCCAGCAGCTTAGTTGCGCTCGGTTCTTATGGCTACACCTTC.

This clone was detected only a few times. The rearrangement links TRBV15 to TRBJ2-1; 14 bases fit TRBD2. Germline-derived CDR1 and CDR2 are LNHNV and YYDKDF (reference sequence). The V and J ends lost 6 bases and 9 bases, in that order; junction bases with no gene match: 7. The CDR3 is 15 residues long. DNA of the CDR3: TGTGCCACCAGTTCAAGACTAGCGGGAGGGGGTGAGCAGTTCTTC. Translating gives CATSSRLAGGGEQFF.

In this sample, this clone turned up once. CDR3 sequence (DNA): TGCGCCAGCAGCTTAACCGGGACTAGCGAATACAATGAGCAGTTCTTC. Its translation: CASSLTGTSEYNEQFF. The chain links TRBV5-1 to TRBJ2-1; 10 bases fit TRBD2. Trimming took 2 bases from V and 4 from J; bases not matched to a gene: 6. The CDR3 is made up of 16 amino acids. The germline CDR1 and CDR2 sequences are SGHRS and YFSETQ.

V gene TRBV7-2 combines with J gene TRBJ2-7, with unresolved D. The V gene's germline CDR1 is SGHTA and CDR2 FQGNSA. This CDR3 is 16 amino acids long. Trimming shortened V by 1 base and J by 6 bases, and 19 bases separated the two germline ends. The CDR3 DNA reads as TGTGCCAGCAGCTTAGATGTTTCTACCTCCCTTCGCGAGCAGTACTTC. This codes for CASSLDVSTSLREQYF. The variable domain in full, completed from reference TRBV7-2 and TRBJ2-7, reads GAGVSQSPSNKVTEKGKDVELRCDPISGHTALYWYRQSLGQGLEFLIYFQGNSAPDKSGLPSDRFSAERTGGSVSTLTIQRTQQEDSAVYLCASSLDVSTSLREQYFGPGTRLTVT.